The entry below describes one T cell receptor beta chain. Its specificity is not known. The sample's time point: cycle 4 day 1 (C4D1), after 6 weeks of nivolumab. All trial patients relapsed after autologous stem cell transplantation. The sample comes from a study of PD-1 blockade in classical Hodgkin lymphoma. Study results and limitations: Repertoires differed for reasons still undefined, possibly disease activity or prior therapy.

The germline CDR1 and CDR2 sequences are KGHSH and LQKENI. The CDR3 runs 14 residues. V dropped 5 bases and J dropped 1 base, with 11 bases sitting between them. Only in-frame clones appear in the TCRdb table, and some are missing; sequencing was by immunoSEQ multiplex PCR. The sample holds more than 85,000 clones, around nine tenths seen once. This rearrangement joins TRBV18 to TRBJ1-2, with D perhaps TRBD1 (5 bases). The sequenced sample was peripheral blood mononuclear cells (PBMCs), obtained before the fourth cycle of nivolumab. The clonotype originates from a human donor with classical Hodgkin lymphoma. The DNA of the CDR3 is TGTGCCAGCTCAAGGGACGGACATAACTATGGCTACACCTTC. Protein product: CASSRDGHNYGYTF.